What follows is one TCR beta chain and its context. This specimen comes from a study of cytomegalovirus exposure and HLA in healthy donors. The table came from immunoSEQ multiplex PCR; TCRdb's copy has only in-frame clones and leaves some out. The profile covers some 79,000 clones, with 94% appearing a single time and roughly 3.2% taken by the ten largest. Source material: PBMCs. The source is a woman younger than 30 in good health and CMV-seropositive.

CDR3 protein: CASGTSAETQYF. DNA for the CDR3: TGTGCCAGCGGGACTAGCGCAGAGACCCAGTACTTC. This sequence joins TRBV7-6 and TRBJ2-5, with 10 bases fitting TRBD2. The CDR3 runs 12 residues. Trimming at V came to 8 bases and at J to 4 bases, leaving 1 base not matched to a gene. Germline values: CDR1 SGHVS, CDR2 FNYEAQ.